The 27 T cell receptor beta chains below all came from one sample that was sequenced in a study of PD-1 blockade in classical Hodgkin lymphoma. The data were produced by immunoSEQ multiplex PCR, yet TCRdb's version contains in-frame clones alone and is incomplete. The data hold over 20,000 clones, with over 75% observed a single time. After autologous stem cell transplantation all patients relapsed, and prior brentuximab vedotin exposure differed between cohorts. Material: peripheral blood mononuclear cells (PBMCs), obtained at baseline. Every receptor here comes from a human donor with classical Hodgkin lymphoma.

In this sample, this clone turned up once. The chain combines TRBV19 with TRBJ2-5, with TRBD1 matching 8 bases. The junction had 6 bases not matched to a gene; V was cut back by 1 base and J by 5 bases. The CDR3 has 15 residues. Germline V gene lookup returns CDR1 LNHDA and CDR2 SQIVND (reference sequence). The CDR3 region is CASSIGGTGRETQYF. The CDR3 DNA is TGTGCCAGTAGTATAGGAGGGACAGGCCGTGAGACCCAGTACTTC. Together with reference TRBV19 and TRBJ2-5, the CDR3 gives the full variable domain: DGGITQSPKYLFRKEGQNVTLSCEQNLNHDAMYWYRQDPGQGLRLIYYSQIVNDFQKGDIAEGYSVSREKKESFPLTVTSAQKNPTAFYLCASSIGGTGRETQYFGPGTRLLVL.

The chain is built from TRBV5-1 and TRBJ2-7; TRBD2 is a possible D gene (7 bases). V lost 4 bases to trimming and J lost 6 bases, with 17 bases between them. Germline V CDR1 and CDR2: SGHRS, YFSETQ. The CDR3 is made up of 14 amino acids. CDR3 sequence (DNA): TGCGCCAGCAGCCTCGGGGGGCCGTCGCGCGAGCAGTACTTC. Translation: CASSLGGPSREQYF.

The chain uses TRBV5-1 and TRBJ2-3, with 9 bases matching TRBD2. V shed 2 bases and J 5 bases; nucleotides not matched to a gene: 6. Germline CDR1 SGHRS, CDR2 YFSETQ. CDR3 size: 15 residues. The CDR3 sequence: CASSFSGGRGDTQYF. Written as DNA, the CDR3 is TGCGCCAGCAGCTTTAGCGGGGGAAGGGGAGATACGCAGTATTTT.

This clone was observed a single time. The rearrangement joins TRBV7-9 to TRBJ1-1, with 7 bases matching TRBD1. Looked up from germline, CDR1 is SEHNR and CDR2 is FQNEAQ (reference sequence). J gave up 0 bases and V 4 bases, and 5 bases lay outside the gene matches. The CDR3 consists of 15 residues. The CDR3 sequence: CASSSGQSLNTEAFF. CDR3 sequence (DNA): TGTGCCAGCAGCTCGGGACAGTCCCTGAACACTGAAGCTTTCTTT.

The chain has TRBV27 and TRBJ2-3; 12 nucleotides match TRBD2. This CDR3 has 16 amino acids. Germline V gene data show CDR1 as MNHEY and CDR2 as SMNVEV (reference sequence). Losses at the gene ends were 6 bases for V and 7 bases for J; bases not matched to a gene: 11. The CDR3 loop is CASRQTSGGLLHTQYF. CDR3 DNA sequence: TGTGCCAGCAGACAGACTAGCGGGGGCCTTCTTCATACGCAGTATTTT.

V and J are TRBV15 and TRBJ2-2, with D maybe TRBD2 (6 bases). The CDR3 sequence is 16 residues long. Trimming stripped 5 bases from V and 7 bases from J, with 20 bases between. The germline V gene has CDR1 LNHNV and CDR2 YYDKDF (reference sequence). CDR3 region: CATSPTASGGSGELFF. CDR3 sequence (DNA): TGTGCCACCAGCCCGACCGCCAGTGGGGGGAGCGGGGAGCTGTTTTTT.

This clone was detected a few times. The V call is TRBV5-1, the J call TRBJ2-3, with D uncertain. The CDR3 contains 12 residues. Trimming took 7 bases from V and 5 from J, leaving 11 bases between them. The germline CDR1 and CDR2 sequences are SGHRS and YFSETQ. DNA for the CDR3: TGCGCCAGCGGGGAAGGGTTAGATACGCAGTATTTT. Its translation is CASGEGLDTQYF. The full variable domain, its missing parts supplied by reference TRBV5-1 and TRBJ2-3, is KAGVTQTPRYLIKTRGQQVTLSCSPISGHRSVSWYQQTPGQGLQFLFEYFSETQRNKGNFPGRFSGRQFSNSRSEMNVSTLELGDSALYLCASGEGLDTQYFGPGTRLTVL.

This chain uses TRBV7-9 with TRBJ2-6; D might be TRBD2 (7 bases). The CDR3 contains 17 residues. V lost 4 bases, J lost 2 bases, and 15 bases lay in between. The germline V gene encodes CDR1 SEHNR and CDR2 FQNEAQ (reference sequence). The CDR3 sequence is CASSSQGGGTGANVLTF. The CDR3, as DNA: TGTGCCAGCAGCTCCCAAGGGGGGGGGACTGGGGCCAACGTCCTGACTTTC.

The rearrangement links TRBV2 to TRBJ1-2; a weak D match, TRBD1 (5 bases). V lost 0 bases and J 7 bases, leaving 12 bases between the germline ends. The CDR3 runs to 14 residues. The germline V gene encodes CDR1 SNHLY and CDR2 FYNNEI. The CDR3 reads CASSEAEGVFGYTF. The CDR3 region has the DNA TGTGCCAGCAGTGAAGCGGAAGGGGTCTTTGGCTACACCTTC.

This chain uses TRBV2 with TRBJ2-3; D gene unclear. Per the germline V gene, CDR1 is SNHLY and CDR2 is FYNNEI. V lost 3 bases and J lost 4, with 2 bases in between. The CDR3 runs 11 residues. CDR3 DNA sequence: TGTGCCAGCAGTGAGGCAGATACGCAGTATTTT. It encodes CASSEADTQYF.

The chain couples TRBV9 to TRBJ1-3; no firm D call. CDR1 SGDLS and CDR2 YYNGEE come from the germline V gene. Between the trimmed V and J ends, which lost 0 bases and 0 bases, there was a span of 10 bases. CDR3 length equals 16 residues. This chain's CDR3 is CASSVDSSGSGNTIYF. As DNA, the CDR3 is TGTGCCAGCAGCGTAGACAGTTCAGGCTCTGGAAACACCATATATTTT.

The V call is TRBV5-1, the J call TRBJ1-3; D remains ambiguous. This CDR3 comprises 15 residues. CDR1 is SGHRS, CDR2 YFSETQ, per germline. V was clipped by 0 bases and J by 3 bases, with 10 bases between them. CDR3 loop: CASSLAGGNGNTIYF. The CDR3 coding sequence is TGCGCCAGCAGCTTGGCCGGAGGGAATGGAAACACCATATATTTT.

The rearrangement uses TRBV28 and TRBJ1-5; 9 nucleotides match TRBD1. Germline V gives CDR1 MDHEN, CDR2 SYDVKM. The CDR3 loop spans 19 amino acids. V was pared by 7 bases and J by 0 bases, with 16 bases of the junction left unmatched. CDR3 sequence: CASITAGTGNYYSNQPQHF. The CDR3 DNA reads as TGTGCCAGCATTACCGCCGGGACAGGGAATTATTATAGCAATCAGCCCCAGCATTTT.

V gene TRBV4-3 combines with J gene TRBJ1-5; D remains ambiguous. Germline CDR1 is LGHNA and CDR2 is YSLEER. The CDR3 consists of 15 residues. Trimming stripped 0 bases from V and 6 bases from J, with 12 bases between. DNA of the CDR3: TGCGCCAGCAGCCAAGAATGGGGTGTTGGTCAGCCCCAGCATTTT. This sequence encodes CASSQEWGVGQPQHF.

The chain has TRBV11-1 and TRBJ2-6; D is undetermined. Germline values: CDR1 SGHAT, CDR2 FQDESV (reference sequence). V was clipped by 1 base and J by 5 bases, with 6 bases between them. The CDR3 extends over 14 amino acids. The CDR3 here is CASSLEGRANVLTF. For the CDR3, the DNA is TGTGCCAGCAGCTTAGAAGGGAGGGCCAACGTCCTGACTTTC.

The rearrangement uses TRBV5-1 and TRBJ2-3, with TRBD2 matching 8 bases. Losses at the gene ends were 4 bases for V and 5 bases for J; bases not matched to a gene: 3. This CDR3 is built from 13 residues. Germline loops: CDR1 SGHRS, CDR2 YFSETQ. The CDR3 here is CASSPGGVDTQYF. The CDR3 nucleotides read TGCGCCAGCAGCCCGGGAGGGGTAGATACGCAGTATTTT.

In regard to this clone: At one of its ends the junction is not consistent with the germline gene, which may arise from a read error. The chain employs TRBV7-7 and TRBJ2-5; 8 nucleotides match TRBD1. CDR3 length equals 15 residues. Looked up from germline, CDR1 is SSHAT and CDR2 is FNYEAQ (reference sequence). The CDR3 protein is CASSLNQGAGETQYF. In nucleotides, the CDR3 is TGTGCTAGCAGCTTGAACCAGGGGGCCGGGGAGACCCAGTACTTC.

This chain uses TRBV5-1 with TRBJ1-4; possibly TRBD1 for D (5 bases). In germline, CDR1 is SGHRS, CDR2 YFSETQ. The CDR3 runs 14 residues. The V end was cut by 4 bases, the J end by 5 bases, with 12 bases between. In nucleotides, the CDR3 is TGCGCCAGCAGCACCGGGACGCCAAATGAAAAACTGTTTTTT. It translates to CASSTGTPNEKLFF. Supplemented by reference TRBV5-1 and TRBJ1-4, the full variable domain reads KAGVTQTPRYLIKTRGQQVTLSCSPISGHRSVSWYQQTPGQGLQFLFEYFSETQRNKGNFPGRFSGRQFSNSRSEMNVSTLELGDSALYLCASSTGTPNEKLFFGSGTQLSVL.

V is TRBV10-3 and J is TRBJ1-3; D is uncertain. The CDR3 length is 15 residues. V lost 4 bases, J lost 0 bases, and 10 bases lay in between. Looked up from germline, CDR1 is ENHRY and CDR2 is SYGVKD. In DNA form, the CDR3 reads TGTGCCATCAGTGCGTTCACCAGCTCTGGAAACACCATATATTTT. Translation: CAISAFTSSGNTIYF.

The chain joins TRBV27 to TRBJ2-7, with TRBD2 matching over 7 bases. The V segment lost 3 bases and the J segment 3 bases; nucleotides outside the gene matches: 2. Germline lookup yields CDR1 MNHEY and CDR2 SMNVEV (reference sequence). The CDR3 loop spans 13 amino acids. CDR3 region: CASSLREGYEQYF. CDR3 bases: TGTGCCAGCAGTTTGAGGGAGGGCTACGAGCAGTACTTC.

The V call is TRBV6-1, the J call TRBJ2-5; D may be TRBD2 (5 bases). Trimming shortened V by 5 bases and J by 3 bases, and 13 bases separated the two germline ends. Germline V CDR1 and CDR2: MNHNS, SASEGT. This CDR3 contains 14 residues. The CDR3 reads CASSIYGVKETQYF. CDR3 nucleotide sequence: TGTGCCAGCAGTATCTACGGGGTTAAAGAGACCCAGTACTTC.

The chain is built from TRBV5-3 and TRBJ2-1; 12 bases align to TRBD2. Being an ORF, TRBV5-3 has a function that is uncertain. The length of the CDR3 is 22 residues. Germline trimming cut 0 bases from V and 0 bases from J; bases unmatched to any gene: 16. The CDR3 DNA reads TGTGCCAGAAGCTTGGGTCGCAAACCGGGACTAGCGGGCTCTGACTCCTACAATGAGCAGTTCTTC. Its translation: CARSLGRKPGLAGSDSYNEQFF.

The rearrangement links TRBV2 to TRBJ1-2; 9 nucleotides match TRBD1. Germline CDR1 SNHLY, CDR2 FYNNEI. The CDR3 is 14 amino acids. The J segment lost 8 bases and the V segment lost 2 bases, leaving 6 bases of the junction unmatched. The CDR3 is CASSELGTGKGYTF. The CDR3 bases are TGTGCCAGCAGTGAATTGGGGACAGGGAAAGGCTACACCTTC.

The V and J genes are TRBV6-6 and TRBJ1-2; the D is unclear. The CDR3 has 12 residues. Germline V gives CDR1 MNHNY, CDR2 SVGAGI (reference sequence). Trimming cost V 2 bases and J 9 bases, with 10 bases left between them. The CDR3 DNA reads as TGTGCCAGCAGTTACGGACCAGAGAGCTACACCTTC. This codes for CASSYGPESYTF.

The CDR3 bases are TGCGCCAGCAGCCCCCGGGACGCATCGACCGGGGAGCTGTTTTTT. The encoded protein is CASSPRDASTGELFF. The genes are TRBV5-1 and TRBJ2-2; perhaps D is TRBD1 or TRBD2 (5 bases each). The CDR3 loop spans 15 amino acids. Trimming stripped 4 bases from V and 5 bases from J, with 15 bases between. Germline lookup yields CDR1 SGHRS and CDR2 YFSETQ.

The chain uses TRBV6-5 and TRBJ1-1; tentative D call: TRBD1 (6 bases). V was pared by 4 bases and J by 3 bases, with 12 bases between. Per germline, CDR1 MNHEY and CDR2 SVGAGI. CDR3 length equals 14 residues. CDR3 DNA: TGTGCCAGCAGTTCCGTTACAGGGTACACTGAAGCTTTCTTT. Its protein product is CASSSVTGYTEAFF.

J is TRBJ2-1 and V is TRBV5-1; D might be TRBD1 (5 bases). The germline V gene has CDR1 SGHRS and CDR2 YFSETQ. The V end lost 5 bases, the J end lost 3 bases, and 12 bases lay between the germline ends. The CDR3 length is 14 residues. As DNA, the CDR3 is TGCGCCAGCAGTCCGACAGACAACTACAATGAGCAGTTCTTC. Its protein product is CASSPTDNYNEQFF.